This T cell receptor beta chain was profiled in a study of T-cell reconstitution after alpha-beta-depleted transplantation in children. Overall study results and limits: Reported findings indicate that, about two months after transplant, alpha-beta T cells came from several hundred expanded clones, which were derived from non-depleted graft cells.

Germline CDR1 and CDR2: MNHNS and SASEGT. Trimming removed 5 bases from V and 7 bases from J, with 12 bases in between. The CDR3 totals 13 residues. The TCRbeta library was prepared with unique molecular identifiers. Each CDR3 protein gets one entry after TCRdb re-called the PCR reads with MiXCR. The profile shows about 590,000 distinct CDR3 sequences, 10% to 15% of them singletons. Worth noting for this clonotype: The antigen is not known.

This sequence originates from a male patient between 10 and 17 years old who had a stem cell transplant for acute myeloid leukemia, so the T cells may come from the graft donor. V usage is TRBV6-1 and J usage is TRBJ1-5, with D hard to call. The source material was PBMCs, mostly from graft donor cells, sampled 360 days after TCRalphabeta/CD19-depleted stem cell transplant. CDR3 sequence reads: CASSINPGQPQHF. The CDR3 nucleotides are TGTGCCAGCAGTATAAACCCAGGACAGCCCCAGCATTTT.